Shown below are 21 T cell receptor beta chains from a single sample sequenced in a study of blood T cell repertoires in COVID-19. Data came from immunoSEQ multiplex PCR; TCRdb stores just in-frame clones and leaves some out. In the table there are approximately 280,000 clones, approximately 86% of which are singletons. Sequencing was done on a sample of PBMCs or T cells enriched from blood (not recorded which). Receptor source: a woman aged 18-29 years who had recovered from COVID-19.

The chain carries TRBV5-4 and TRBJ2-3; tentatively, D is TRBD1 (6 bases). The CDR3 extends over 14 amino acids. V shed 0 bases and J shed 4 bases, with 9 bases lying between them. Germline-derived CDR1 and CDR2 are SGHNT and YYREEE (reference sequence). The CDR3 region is CASSLESGADTQYF. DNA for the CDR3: TGTGCCAGCAGCTTGGAGTCAGGGGCAGATACGCAGTATTTT.

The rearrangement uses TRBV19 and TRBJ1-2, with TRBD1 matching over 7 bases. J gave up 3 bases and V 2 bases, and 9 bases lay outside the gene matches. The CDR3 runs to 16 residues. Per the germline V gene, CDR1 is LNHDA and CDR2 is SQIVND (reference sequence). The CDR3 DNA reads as TGTGCCAGTAGTATACCCCCGCCGACAGGGTACTATGGCTACACCTTC. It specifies CASSIPPPTGYYGYTF.

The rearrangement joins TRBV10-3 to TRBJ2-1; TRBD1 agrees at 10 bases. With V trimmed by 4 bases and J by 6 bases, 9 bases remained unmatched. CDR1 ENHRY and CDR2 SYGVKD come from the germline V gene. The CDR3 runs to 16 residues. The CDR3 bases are TGTGCCATCAGTGCCCTGGGACAGGGGATAGGCAATGAGCAGTTCTTC. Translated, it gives CAISALGQGIGNEQFF.

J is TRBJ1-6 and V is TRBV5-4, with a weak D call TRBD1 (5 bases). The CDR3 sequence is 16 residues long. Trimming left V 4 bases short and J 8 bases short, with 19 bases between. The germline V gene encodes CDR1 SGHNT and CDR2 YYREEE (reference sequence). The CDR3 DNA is TGTGCCAGCAGCATAAGACCCAGGGAAGGGGATTCACCCCTCCACTTT. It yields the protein CASSIRPREGDSPLHF. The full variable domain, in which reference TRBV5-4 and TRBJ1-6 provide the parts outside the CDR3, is ETGVTQSPTHLIKTRGQQVTLRCSSQSGHNTVSWYQQALGQGPQFIFQYYREEENGRGNFPPRFSGLQFPNYSSELNVNALELDDSALYLCASSIRPREGDSPLHFGNGTRLTVT.

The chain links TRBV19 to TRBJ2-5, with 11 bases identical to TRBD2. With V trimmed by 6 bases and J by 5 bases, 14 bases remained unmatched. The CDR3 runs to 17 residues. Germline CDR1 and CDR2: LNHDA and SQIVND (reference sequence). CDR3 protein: CASSELAGGPIQETQYF. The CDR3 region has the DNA TGTGCCAGTAGCGAGTTAGCGGGAGGGCCGATTCAGGAGACCCAGTACTTC.

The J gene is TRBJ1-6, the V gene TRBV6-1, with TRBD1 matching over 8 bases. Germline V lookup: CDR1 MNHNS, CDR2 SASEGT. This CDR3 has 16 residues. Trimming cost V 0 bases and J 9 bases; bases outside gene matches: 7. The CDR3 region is CASSEAFGQGGSPLHF. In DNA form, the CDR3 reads TGTGCCAGCAGTGAAGCCTTTGGACAGGGCGGTTCACCCCTCCACTTT.

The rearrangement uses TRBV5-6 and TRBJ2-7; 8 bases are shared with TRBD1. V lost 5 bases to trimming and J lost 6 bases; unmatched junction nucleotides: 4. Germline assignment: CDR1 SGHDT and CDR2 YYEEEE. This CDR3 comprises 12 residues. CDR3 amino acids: CASRGQALEQYF. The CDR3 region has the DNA TGTGCCAGCAGGGGACAGGCCCTCGAGCAGTACTTC.

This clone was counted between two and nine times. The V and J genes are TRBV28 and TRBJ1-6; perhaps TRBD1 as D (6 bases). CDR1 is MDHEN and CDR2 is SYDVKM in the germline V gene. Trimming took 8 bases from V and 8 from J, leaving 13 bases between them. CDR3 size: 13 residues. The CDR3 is CASHRAWDSPLHF. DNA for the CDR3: TGTGCCAGCCACAGGGCATGGGATTCACCCCTCCACTTT. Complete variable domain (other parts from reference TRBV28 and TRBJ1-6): DVKVTQSSRYLVKRTGEKVFLECVQDMDHENMFWYRQDPGLGLRLIYFSYDVKMKEKGDIPEGYSVSREKKERFSLILESASTNQTSMYLCASHRAWDSPLHFGNGTRLTVT.

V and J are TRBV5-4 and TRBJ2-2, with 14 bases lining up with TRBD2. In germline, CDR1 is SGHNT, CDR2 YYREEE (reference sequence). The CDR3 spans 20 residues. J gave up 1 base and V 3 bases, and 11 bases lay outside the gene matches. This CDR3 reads CASSSGRGLAGEKNTGELFF. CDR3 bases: TGTGCCAGCAGCTCGGGGAGGGGACTAGCGGGAGAAAAGAACACCGGGGAGCTGTTTTTT.

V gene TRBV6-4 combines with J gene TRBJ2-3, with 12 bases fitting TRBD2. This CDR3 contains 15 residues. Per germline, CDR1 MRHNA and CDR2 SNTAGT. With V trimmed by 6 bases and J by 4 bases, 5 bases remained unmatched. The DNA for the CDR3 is TGTGCCAGCAGCGAGACTAGCGGGGGTGCAGATACGCAGTATTTT. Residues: CASSETSGGADTQYF.

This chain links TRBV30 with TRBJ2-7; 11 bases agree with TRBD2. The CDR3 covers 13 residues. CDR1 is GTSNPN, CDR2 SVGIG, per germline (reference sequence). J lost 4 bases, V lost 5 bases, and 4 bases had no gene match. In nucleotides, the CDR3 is TGTGCCTGGGAACTAGCGGGAGATTACGAGCAGTACTTC. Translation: CAWELAGDYEQYF.

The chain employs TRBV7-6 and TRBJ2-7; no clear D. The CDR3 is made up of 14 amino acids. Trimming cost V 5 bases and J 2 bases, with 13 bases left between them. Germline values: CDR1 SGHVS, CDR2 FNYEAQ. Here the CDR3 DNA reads TGTGCCAGCAGCCCTTCGACGGAGACCTACGAGCAGTACTTC. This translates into CASSPSTETYEQYF.

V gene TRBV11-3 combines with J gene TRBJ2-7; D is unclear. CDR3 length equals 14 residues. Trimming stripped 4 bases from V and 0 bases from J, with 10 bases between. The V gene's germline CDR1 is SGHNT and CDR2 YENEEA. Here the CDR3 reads CASSSGTLSYEQYF. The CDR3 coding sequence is TGTGCCAGCAGCTCGGGTACCCTCTCCTACGAGCAGTACTTC.

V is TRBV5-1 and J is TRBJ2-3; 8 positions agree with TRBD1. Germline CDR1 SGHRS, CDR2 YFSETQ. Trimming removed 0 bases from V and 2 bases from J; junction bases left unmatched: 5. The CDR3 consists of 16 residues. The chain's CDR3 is CASSLEGRGHTDTQYF. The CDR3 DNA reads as TGCGCCAGCAGCTTGGAGGGCAGGGGGCACACAGATACGCAGTATTTT. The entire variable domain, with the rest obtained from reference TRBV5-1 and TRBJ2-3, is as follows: KAGVTQTPRYLIKTRGQQVTLSCSPISGHRSVSWYQQTPGQGLQFLFEYFSETQRNKGNFPGRFSGRQFSNSRSEMNVSTLELGDSALYLCASSLEGRGHTDTQYFGPGTRLTVL.

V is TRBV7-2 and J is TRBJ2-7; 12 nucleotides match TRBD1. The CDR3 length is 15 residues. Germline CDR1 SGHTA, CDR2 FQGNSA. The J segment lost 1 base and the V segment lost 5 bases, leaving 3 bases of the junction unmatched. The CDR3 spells CASSRDRGLSYEQYF. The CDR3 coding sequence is TGTGCCAGCAGCAGGGACAGGGGGCTATCCTACGAGCAGTACTTC.

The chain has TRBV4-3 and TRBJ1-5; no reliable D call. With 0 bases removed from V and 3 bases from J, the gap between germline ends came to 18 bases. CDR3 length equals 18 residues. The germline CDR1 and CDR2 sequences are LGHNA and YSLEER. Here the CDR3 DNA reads TGCGCCAGCAGCCAAGATTCTTGGTATCAGGAAAACAATCAGCCCCAGCATTTT. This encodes CASSQDSWYQENNQPQHF.

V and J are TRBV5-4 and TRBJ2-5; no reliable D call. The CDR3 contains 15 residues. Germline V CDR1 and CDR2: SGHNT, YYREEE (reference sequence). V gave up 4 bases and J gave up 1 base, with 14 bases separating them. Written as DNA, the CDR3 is TGTGCCAGCAGCACGCCTCTTGGCAGCCAAGAGACCCAGTACTTC. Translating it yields CASSTPLGSQETQYF.

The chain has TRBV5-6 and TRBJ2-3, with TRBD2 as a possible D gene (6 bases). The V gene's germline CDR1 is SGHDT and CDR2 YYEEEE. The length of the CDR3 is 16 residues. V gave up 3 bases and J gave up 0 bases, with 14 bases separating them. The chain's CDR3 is CASSYLAGTSTDTQYF. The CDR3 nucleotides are TGTGCCAGCAGCTACTTAGCAGGGACTAGCACAGATACGCAGTATTTT.

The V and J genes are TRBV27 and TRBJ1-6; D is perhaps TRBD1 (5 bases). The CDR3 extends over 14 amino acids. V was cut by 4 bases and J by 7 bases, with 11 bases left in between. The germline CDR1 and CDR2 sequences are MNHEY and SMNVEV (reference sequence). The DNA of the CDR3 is TGTGCCAGCAGTTCTGGGGCAGGGAATTCACCCCTCCACTTT. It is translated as CASSSGAGNSPLHF.

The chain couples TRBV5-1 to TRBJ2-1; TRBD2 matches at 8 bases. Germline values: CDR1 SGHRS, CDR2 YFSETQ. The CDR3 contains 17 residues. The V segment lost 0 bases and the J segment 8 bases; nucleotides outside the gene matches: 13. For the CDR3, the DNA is TGCGCCAGCAGCTTGGATTTTAGACGGGGGGGCCTTGATGAGCAGTTCTTC. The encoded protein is CASSLDFRRGGLDEQFF.

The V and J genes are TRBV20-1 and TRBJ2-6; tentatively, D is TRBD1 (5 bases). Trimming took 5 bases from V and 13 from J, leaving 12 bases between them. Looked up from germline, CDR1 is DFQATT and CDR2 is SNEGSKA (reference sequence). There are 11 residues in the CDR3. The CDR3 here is CSASDTDVLTF. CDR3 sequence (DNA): TGCAGTGCTTCGGACACCGATGTCCTGACTTTC.